One T cell receptor beta chain is described in this entry. A clone one base away is much larger, so this may be a read error. All sequencing subjects had displayed CD8+CD57+ cell expansion on flow cytometry. These data originate in a study of CD8+CD57+ T cells in acquired aplastic anemia. TCR beta VDJ combinations and CDR3 sequences were profiled from genomic DNA. TCRdb called the reads again in MiXCR, with one record for every CDR3 protein. The sample has about 190,000 distinct CDR3 sequences, 40% to 50% seen once; the top ten hold over 7.5%. This clonotype was obtained from a human donor with aplastic anemia. Sample: sorted CD4+, CD8+, or CD8+CD57+ T cells (not recorded which) from PBMCs.

In DNA form, the CDR3 reads TGTGCCAGCGGCTTAAACCCTCCGGGCTGGGGGAACGAGCAGTACTTC. This sequence encodes CASGLNPPGWGNEQYF. J is TRBJ2-7 and V is TRBV6-1; D is possibly TRBD1 or TRBD2 (5 bases each). Germline loops: CDR1 MNHNS, CDR2 SASEGT. The CDR3 runs to 16 residues. The germline V and J ends were trimmed by 8 bases and 5 bases, with 25 bases remaining between them.